The T cell receptor beta chain described here comes from a study of beta chain features in type 1 diabetes. Study-wide results and caveats: Naive, central memory and regulatory TCRB repertoires appeared more similar among patients than healthy donors. A moderate, significant TCRB CDR3 shortening appeared in type 1 diabetes across four CD4+ subsets.

The authors reverse transcribed all of the isolated RNA, so sequencing captured expressed TCRB transcripts. TCRdb's table, derived via immunoSEQ multiplex PCR, lists solely in-frame clones and lacks some. This table has 600,000 to 700,000 clones, around 12% appearing once. On this clone: The antigen is undetermined.

Every donor provided one heparinised blood draw, which averaged around 110 mL. Per germline, CDR1 GTSNPN and CDR2 SVGIG (reference sequence). The CDR3 is 16 residues long. V was cut by 2 bases and J by 0 bases, with 11 bases left in between. This receptor was obtained from a man younger than 45 with type 1 diabetes. The gene calls are TRBV30 and TRBJ1-6, with a tentative D call TRBD1 (5 bases). Sequenced input: naive CD4+ T cells from blood. The CDR3 region is CAWSTSGSSYNSPLHF. The DNA for the CDR3 is TGTGCCTGGAGTACTTCAGGGAGCTCCTATAATTCACCCCTCCACTTT. The full variable domain, rest sourced from reference TRBV30 and TRBJ1-6, is SQTIHQWPATLVQPVGSPLSLECTVEGTSNPNLYWYRQAAGRGLQLLFYSVGIGQISSEVPQNLSASRPQDRQFILSSKKLLLSDSGFYLCAWSTSGSSYNSPLHFGNGTRLTVT.